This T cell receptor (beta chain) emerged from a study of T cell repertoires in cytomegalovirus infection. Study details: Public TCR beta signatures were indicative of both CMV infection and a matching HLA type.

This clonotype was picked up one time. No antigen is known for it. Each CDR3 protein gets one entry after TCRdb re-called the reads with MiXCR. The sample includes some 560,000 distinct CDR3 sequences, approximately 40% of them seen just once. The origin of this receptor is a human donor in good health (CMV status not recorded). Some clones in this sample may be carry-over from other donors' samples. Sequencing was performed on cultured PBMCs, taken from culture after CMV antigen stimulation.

CDR3 protein: CASSYGGYGSSSYEQYF. As DNA, the CDR3 is TGTGCCAGCAGTTACGGGGGGTACGGGAGCTCCTCCTACGAGCAGTACTTC. This chain connects TRBV6-6 to TRBJ2-7, with D perhaps TRBD2 (6 bases). Germline lookup yields CDR1 MNHNY and CDR2 SVGAGI (reference sequence). V lost 2 bases to trimming and J lost 0 bases, with 17 bases between them. The length of the CDR3 is 17 residues.